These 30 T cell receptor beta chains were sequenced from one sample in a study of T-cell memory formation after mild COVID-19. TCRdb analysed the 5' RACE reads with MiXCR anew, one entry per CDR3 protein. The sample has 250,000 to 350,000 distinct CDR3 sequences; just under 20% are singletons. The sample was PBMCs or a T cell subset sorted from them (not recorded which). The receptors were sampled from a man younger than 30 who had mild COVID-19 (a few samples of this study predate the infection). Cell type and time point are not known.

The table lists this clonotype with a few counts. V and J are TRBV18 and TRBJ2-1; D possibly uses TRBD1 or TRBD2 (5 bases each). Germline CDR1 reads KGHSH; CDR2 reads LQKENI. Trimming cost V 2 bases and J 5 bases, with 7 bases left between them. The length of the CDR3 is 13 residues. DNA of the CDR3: TGTGCCAGCTCACCATCGGGACACAATGAGCAGTTCTTC. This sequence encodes CASSPSGHNEQFF.

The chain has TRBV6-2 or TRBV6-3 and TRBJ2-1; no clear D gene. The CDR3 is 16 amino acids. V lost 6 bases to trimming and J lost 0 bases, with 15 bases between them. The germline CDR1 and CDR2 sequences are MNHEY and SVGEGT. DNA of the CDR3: TGTGCCAGCAGAGAAGCCCCGTCTCGCTCCTACAATGAGCAGTTCTTC. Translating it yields CASREAPSRSYNEQFF.

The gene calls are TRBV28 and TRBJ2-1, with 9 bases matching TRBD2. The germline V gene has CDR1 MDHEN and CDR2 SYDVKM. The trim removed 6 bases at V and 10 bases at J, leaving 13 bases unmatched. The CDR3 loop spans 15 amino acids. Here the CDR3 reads CASRSKGLAGGEQFF. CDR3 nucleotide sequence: TGTGCCAGCAGGTCGAAGGGACTAGCTGGCGGGGAGCAGTTCTTC.

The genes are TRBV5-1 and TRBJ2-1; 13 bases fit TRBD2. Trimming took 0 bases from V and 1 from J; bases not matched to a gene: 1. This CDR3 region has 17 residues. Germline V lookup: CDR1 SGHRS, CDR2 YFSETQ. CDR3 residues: CASSLETSGGSYNEQFF. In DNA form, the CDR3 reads TGCGCCAGCAGCTTGGAGACTAGCGGGGGGTCCTACAATGAGCAGTTCTTC. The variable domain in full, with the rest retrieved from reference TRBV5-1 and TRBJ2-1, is KAGVTQTPRYLIKTRGQQVTLSCSPISGHRSVSWYQQTPGQGLQFLFEYFSETQRNKGNFPGRFSGRQFSNSRSEMNVSTLELGDSALYLCASSLETSGGSYNEQFFGPGTRLTVL.

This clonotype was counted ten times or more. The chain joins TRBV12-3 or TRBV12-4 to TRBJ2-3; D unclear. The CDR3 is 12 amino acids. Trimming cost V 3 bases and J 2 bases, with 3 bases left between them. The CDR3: CASSFLTDTQYF. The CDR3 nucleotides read TGTGCCAGCAGTTTCCTCACAGATACGCAGTATTTT.

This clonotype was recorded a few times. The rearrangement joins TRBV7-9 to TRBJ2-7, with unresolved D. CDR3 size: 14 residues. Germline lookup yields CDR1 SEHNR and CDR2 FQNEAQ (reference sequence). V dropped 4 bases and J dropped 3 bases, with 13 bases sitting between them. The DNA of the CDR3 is TGTGCCAGCAGCTCTCCTCTGGGTTTCTACGAGCAGTACTTC. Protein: CASSSPLGFYEQYF.

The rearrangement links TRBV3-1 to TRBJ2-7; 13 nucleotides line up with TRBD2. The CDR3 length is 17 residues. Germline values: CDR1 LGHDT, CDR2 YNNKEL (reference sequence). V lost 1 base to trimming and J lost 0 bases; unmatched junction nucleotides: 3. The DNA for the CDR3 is TGTGCCAGCAGCCAAGCGACTAGCGGGGGGAGCTCCTACGAGCAGTACTTC. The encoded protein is CASSQATSGGSSYEQYF.

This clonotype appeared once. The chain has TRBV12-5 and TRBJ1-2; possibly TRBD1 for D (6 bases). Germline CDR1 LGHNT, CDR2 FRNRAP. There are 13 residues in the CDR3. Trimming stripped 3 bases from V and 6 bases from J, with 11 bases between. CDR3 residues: CASGFWPGDGYTF. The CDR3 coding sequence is TGTGCTAGTGGTTTTTGGCCAGGGGATGGCTACACCTTC.

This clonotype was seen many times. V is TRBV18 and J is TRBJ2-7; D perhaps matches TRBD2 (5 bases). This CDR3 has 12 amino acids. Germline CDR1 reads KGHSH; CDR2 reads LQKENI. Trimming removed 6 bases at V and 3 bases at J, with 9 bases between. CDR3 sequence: CASSLDFYEQYF. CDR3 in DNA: TGTGCCAGCTCCCTGGACTTCTACGAGCAGTACTTC.

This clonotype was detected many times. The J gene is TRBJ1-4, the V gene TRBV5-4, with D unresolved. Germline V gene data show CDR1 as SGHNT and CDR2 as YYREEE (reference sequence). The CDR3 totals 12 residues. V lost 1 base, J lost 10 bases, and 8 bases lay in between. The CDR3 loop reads CASSLPGSKLFF. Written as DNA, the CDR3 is TGTGCCAGCAGCTTGCCCGGATCAAAACTGTTTTTT.

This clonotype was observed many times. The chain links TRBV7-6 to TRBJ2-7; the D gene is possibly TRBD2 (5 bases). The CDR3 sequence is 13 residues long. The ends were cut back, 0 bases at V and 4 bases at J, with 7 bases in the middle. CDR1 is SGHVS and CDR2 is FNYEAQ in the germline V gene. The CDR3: CASSLAGVYEQYF. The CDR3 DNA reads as TGTGCCAGCAGCTTAGCCGGGGTTTACGAGCAGTACTTC. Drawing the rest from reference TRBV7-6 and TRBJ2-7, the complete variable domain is GAGVSQSPRYKVTKRGQDVALRCDPISGHVSLYWYRQALGQGPEFLTYFNYEAQQDKSGLPNDRFSAERPEGSISTLTIQRTEQRDSAMYRCASSLAGVYEQYFGPGTRLTVT.

CDR3 amino acids: CASSPTGGVAFF. The CDR3 coding sequence is TGTGCCAGCAGTCCAACGGGCGGGGTGGCTTTCTTT. The chain joins TRBV27 to TRBJ1-1; D gene unclear. Trimming stripped 5 bases from V and 11 bases from J, with 15 bases between. Germline V gene sequence: CDR1 MNHEY, CDR2 SMNVEV (reference sequence). This CDR3 comprises 12 residues.

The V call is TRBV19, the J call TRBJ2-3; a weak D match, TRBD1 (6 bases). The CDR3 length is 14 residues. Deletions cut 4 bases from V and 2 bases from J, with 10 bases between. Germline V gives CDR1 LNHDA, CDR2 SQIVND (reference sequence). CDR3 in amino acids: CASSTGTSTDTQYF. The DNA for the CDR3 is TGTGCCAGTAGTACCGGGACATCCACAGATACGCAGTATTTT.

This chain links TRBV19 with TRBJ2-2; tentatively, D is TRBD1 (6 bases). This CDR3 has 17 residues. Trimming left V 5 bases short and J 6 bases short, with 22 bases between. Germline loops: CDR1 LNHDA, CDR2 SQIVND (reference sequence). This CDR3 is CASSLSQGIGPSGELFF. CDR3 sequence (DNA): TGTGCCAGTAGTTTGTCCCAGGGGATAGGCCCCTCCGGGGAGCTGTTTTTT.

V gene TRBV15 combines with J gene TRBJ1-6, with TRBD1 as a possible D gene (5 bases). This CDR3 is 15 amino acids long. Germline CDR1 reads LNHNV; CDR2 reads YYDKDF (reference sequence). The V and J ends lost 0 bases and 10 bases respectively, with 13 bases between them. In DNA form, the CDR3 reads TGTGCCACCAGCAGAGATCAGGGTTCAAAATCACCCCTCCACTTT. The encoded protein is CATSRDQGSKSPLHF. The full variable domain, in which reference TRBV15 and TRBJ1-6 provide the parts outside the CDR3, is DAMVIQNPRYQVTQFGKPVTLSCSQTLNHNVMYWYQQKSSQAPKLLFHYYDKDFNNEADTPDNFQSRRPNTSFCFLDIRSPGLGDTAMYLCATSRDQGSKSPLHFGNGTRLTVT.

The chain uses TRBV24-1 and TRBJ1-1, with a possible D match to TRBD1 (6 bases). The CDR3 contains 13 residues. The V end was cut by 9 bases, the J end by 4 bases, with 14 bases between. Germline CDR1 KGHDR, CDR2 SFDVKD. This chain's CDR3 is CATQATRGTEAFF. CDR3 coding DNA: TGTGCCACCCAGGCCACCAGGGGCACTGAAGCTTTCTTT.

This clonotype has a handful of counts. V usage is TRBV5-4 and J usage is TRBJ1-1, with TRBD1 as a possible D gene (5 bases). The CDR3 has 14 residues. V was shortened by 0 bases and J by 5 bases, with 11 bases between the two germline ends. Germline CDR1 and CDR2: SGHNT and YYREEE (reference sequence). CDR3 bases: TGTGCCAGCAGCTTGGTGGGACCGGGGACTGAAGCTTTCTTT. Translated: CASSLVGPGTEAFF.

CDR3 DNA: TGTGCCAGCAGGATATTTAGCACAGATACGCAGTATTTT. Translating gives CASRIFSTDTQYF. The chain joins TRBV27 to TRBJ2-3, with D uncertain. Germline CDR1 is MNHEY and CDR2 is SMNVEV (reference sequence). The germline V and J ends were trimmed by 6 bases and 0 bases, with 7 bases remaining between them. The CDR3 runs 13 residues.

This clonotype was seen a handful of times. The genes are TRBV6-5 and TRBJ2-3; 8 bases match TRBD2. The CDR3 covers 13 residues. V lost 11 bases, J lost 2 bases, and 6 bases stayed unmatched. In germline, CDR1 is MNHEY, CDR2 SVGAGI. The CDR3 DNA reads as TGTGCCGCTCAGCGGGGGCCCACAGATACGCAGTATTTT. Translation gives CAAQRGPTDTQYF.

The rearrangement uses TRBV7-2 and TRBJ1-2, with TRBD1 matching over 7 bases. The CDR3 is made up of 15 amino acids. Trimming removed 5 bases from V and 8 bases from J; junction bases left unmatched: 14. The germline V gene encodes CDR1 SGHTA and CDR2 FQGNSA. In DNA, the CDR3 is TGTGCCAGCAGCGAATCCTTTCACAGGGGATCGGGCTACACCTTC. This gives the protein CASSESFHRGSGYTF.

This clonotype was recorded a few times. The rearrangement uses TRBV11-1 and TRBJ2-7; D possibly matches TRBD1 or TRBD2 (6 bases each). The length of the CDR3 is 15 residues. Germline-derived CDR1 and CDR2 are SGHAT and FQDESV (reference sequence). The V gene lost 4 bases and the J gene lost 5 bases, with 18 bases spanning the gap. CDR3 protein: CASSYEPRRGDEQYF. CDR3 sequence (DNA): TGTGCCAGCAGCTACGAGCCTAGGAGGGGGGACGAGCAGTACTTC. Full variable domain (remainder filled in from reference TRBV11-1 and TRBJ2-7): EAEVAQSPRYKITEKSQAVAFWCDPISGHATLYWYRQILGQGPELLVQFQDESVVDDSQLPKDRFSAERLKGVDSTLKIQPAELGDSAMYLCASSYEPRRGDEQYFGPGTRLTVT.

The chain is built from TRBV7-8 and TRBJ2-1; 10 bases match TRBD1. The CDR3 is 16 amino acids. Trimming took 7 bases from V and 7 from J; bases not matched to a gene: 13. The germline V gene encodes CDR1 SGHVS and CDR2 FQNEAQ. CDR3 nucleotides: TGTGCCAGCACCTATCGGCGGGACAGGGGTTTGAATGAGCAGTTCTTC. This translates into CASTYRRDRGLNEQFF.

CDR3 bases: TGTGCCAGCAGATCTTCGGGCTCCTACGAGCAGTACGTC. Protein product: CASRSSGSYEQYV. The rearrangement uses TRBV27 and TRBJ2-7; the D is unclear. The CDR3 covers 13 residues. The V and J ends lost 6 bases and 0 bases respectively, with 9 bases between them. Germline V gene lookup returns CDR1 MNHEY and CDR2 SMNVEV (reference sequence).

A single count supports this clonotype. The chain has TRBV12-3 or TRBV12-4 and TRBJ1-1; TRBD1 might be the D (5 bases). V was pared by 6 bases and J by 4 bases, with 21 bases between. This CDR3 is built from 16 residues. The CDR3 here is CASREGPAGRGTEAFF. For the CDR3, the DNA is TGTGCCAGCAGGGAAGGGCCGGCAGGGCGGGGCACTGAAGCTTTCTTT.

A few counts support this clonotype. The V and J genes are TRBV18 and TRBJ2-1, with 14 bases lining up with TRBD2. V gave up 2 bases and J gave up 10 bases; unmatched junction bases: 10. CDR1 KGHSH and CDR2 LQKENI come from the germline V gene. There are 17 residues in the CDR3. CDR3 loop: CASSPGLAGGAPEEQFF. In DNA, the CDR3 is TGTGCCAGCTCACCAGGACTAGCGGGGGGCGCCCCCGAGGAGCAGTTCTTC.

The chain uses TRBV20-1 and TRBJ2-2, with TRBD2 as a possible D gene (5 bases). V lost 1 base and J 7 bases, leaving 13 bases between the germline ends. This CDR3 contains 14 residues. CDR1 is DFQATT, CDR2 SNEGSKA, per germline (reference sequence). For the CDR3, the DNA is TGCAGTGCTAGAGTGGCTAGCCAAGGCGGGGAGCTGTTTTTT. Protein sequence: CSARVASQGGELFF.

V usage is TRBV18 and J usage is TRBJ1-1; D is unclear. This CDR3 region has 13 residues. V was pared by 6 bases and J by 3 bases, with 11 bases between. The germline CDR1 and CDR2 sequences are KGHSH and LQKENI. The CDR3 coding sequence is TGTGCCAGCTCCCTTAACAGCTACACTGAAGCTTTCTTT. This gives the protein CASSLNSYTEAFF.

CDR3: CASSLAQGNEQFF. The CDR3, as DNA: TGTGCCAGCAGCTTGGCCCAGGGCAATGAGCAGTTCTTC. The rearrangement joins TRBV7-6 to TRBJ2-1; a weak D match, TRBD1 (5 bases). CDR1 is SGHVS, CDR2 FNYEAQ, per germline. The V gene lost 3 bases and the J gene lost 6 bases, with 9 bases spanning the gap. This CDR3 region has 13 residues.

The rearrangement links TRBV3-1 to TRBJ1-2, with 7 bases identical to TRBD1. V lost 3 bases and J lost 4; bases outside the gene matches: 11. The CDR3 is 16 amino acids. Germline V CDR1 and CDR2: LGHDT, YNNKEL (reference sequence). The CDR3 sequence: CASSHGGTAFFYGYTF. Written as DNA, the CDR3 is TGTGCCAGCAGCCATGGCGGGACAGCGTTCTTCTATGGCTACACCTTC.

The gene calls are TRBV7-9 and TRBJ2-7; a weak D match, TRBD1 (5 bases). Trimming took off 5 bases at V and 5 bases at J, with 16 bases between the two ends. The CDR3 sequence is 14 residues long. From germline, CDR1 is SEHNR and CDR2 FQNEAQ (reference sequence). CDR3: CASSPAGLPHEQYV. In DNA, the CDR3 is TGTGCCAGCAGCCCAGCAGGGCTCCCCCACGAGCAGTACGTC.